Shown below are 19 T cell receptor beta chains from a single sample sequenced in a study of blood T cell repertoires in COVID-19. The repertoire was sequenced with immunoSEQ multiplex PCR; TCRdb's copy has only in-frame clones and lacks some. The profile shows over 60,000 clones, about 78% of them singletons. The material sequenced was peripheral blood. The receptors come from a woman aged 80 or older with acute or convalescent COVID-19.

The rearrangement uses TRBV6-5 and TRBJ2-1; TRBD1 might be the D (5 bases). The CDR3 consists of 13 residues. CDR1 and CDR2 from the germline V gene are MNHEY and SVGAGI. V was trimmed by 8 bases and J by 8 bases, leaving 16 bases between them. The CDR3 coding sequence is TGTGCCAGCTACAACGGAAGGGGCGATGAGCAGTTCTTC. Translating it yields CASYNGRGDEQFF.

The chain is built from TRBV7-9 and TRBJ2-5; 7 nucleotides line up with TRBD1. Germline V lookup: CDR1 SEHNR, CDR2 FQNEAQ (reference sequence). J gave up 3 bases and V 7 bases, and 5 bases lay outside the gene matches. CDR3 length: 13 residues. CDR3 DNA: TGTGCCAGCAACCGACAGGGTGAAGAGACCCAGTACTTC. Encoded protein: CASNRQGEETQYF. Using reference TRBV7-9 and TRBJ2-5 for the parts outside the CDR3, the full variable domain is DTGVSQNPRHKITKRGQNVTFRCDPISEHNRLYWYRQTLGQGPEFLTYFQNEAQLEKSRLLSDRFSAERPKGSFSTLEIQRTEQGDSAMYLCASNRQGEETQYFGPGTRLLVL.

The V call is TRBV14, the J call TRBJ2-3, with D maybe TRBD2 (5 bases). The CDR3 extends over 13 amino acids. V gave up 1 base and J gave up 7 bases, with 9 bases separating them. CDR1 SGHDN and CDR2 FVKESK come from the germline V gene. The DNA for the CDR3 is TGTGCCAGCAGCCAAGCGCCGGGGAATACGCAGTATTTT. Translated: CASSQAPGNTQYF.

This chain links TRBV19 with TRBJ1-4; the match to TRBD1 covers 9 bases. V shed 6 bases, J shed 0 bases, and the junction held 11 bases outside the gene matches. Germline values: CDR1 LNHDA, CDR2 SQIVND (reference sequence). This CDR3 has 18 residues. CDR3 sequence: CASRSDRGSRSTNEKLFF. The CDR3 DNA sequence: TGTGCCAGTAGATCAGACAGGGGGTCAAGATCAACTAATGAAAAACTGTTTTTT.

The chain has TRBV6-2 or TRBV6-3 and TRBJ2-7; possible D gene TRBD1, 5 bases. CDR1 is MNHEY, CDR2 SVGEGT, per germline. The CDR3 consists of 16 residues. V was pared by 4 bases and J by 0 bases, with 16 bases between. The CDR3 DNA reads TGTGCCAGCAGTTGGTCGGCTGAGGACAACTCCTACGAGCAGTACTTC. Translation gives CASSWSAEDNSYEQYF.

The V gene is TRBV12-3 or TRBV12-4, the J gene TRBJ2-7; the D gene is possibly TRBD1 (5 bases). This CDR3 is built from 13 residues. V shed 4 bases and J shed 6 bases, with 13 bases lying between them. CDR3: CASSWVDITEQYF. CDR3 nucleotide sequence: TGTGCCAGCAGTTGGGTGGACATCACCGAGCAGTACTTC.

The V and J genes are TRBV7-2 and TRBJ1-5; TRBD1 is a possible D gene (5 bases). The germline gives CDR1 SGHTA, CDR2 FQGNSA. There are 17 residues in the CDR3. Trimming shortened V by 1 base and J by 0 bases, and 13 bases separated the two germline ends. CDR3 DNA: TGTGCCAGCAGCTTAGTGGGGGGTACCTATAGCAATCAGCCCCAGCATTTT. Residues: CASSLVGGTYSNQPQHF. Full variable domain (missing parts from reference TRBV7-2 and TRBJ1-5): GAGVSQSPSNKVTEKGKDVELRCDPISGHTALYWYRQSLGQGLEFLIYFQGNSAPDKSGLPSDRFSAERTGGSVSTLTIQRTQQEDSAVYLCASSLVGGTYSNQPQHFGDGTRLSIL.

This clone was detected once. The chain employs TRBV10-1 and TRBJ2-3; maybe TRBD1 (7 bases). The CDR3 length is 15 residues. Germline V gene lookup returns CDR1 WNHNN and CDR2 SYGVQD (reference sequence). Trimming left V 0 bases short and J 5 bases short, with 12 bases between. Here the CDR3 DNA reads TGCGCCAGCAGTGAGTCCAGGGGGGCCATAGATACGCAGTATTTT. It is translated as CASSESRGAIDTQYF.

This rearrangement joins TRBV5-5 to TRBJ1-5; TRBD1 matches 7 bases. J was trimmed by 3 bases and V by 1 base; bases with no gene match: 7. CDR1 is SGHKS, CDR2 YYEKEE, per germline (reference sequence). CDR3 size: 16 residues. CDR3 bases: TGTGCCAGCAGCTTGAGGCCAGGGGGTACCAATCAGCCCCAGCATTTT. It specifies CASSLRPGGTNQPQHF.

The chain uses TRBV4-1 and TRBJ1-2; D call uncertain. The CDR3 loop spans 14 amino acids. CDR1 is MGHRA and CDR2 is YSYEKL in the germline V gene. Trimming shortened V by 1 base and J by 2 bases, and 8 bases separated the two germline ends. Here the CDR3 reads CASSQVAGNYGYTF. The CDR3 DNA sequence: TGCGCCAGCAGCCAAGTAGCGGGCAACTATGGCTACACCTTC.

This chain joins TRBV2 and TRBJ2-7; TRBD2 aligns across 9 bases. Losses at the gene ends were 9 bases for V and 5 bases for J; bases not matched to a gene: 11. The V gene's germline CDR1 is SNHLY and CDR2 FYNNEI. This CDR3 spans 14 amino acids. The CDR3 DNA sequence: TGTGCCAGAATGCCGGGACTAGCTGTCGACGAGCAGTACTTC. Translation gives CARMPGLAVDEQYF.

The rearrangement joins TRBV18 to TRBJ1-2, with 7 nucleotides matching TRBD1. Germline CDR1 KGHSH, CDR2 LQKENI. With V trimmed by 3 bases and J by 5 bases, 6 bases remained unmatched. CDR3 length: 14 residues. The CDR3 region is CASSPDRDSYGYTF. CDR3 in DNA: TGTGCCAGCTCACCCGACCGGGACAGTTATGGCTACACCTTC.

This chain links TRBV2 with TRBJ2-5, with D possibly TRBD2 on 5 matching bases. Germline V gene sequence: CDR1 SNHLY, CDR2 FYNNEI. The CDR3 runs to 14 residues. V lost 4 bases and J lost 0, with 9 bases in between. The CDR3 reads CASSGRGYQETQYF. The CDR3 DNA reads TGTGCCAGCAGTGGCCGCGGGTACCAAGAGACCCAGTACTTC.

This clone occurred once. CDR3 residues: CASSLGLATHKQYF. CDR3 DNA: TGTGCCAGCAGTTTAGGACTAGCAACCCACAAGCAGTACTTC. This sequence joins TRBV28 and TRBJ2-7, with TRBD2 matching over 8 bases. The CDR3 extends over 14 amino acids. Germline values: CDR1 MDHEN, CDR2 SYDVKM. Trimming removed 2 bases from V and 8 bases from J; junction bases left unmatched: 8.

The chain uses TRBV7-9 and TRBJ1-1; D is possibly TRBD1 (5 bases). Trimming removed 5 bases at V and 2 bases at J, with 15 bases between. Germline V CDR1 and CDR2: SEHNR, FQNEAQ (reference sequence). The CDR3 has 15 amino acids. CDR3 in amino acids: CASSPQAGTNTEAFF. Here the CDR3 DNA reads TGTGCCAGCAGCCCCCAGGCAGGGACTAACACTGAAGCTTTCTTT.

CDR3: CASSLGPAVGYEQYF. The CDR3 DNA follows: TGTGCCAGCAGCTTGGGCCCAGCGGTGGGCTACGAGCAGTACTTC. This chain connects TRBV5-4 to TRBJ2-7; tentative D call: TRBD2 (5 bases). V gave up 0 bases and J gave up 3 bases, with 13 bases separating them. The CDR3 is 15 residues long. Per germline, CDR1 SGHNT and CDR2 YYREEE (reference sequence).

This clone has a single count. The chain links TRBV19 to TRBJ1-1; possibly TRBD1 for D (6 bases). Trimming left V 5 bases short and J 1 base short, with 11 bases between. The CDR3 runs 14 residues. Germline lookup yields CDR1 LNHDA and CDR2 SQIVND (reference sequence). The CDR3 DNA sequence: TGTGCCAGTAGTCGAGGGACACGGAACACTGAAGCTTTCTTT. Translating it yields CASSRGTRNTEAFF.

As for this clone: This CDR3 is also generated by other DNA sequences in the sample. The chain recombines TRBV29-1 with TRBJ2-1; weak D call: TRBD2 (6 bases). Between the trimmed V and J ends, which lost 3 bases and 4 bases, there was a span of 7 bases. The CDR3 spans 12 residues. Germline V gene data show CDR1 as SQVTM and CDR2 as ANQGSEA. In DNA, the CDR3 is TGCAGCGTTGAGCGGGGTTACAATGAGCAGTTCTTC. Translated, it gives CSVERGYNEQFF.

V is TRBV9 and J is TRBJ1-5, with 8 bases identical to TRBD1. The CDR3 has 13 residues. V was clipped by 7 bases and J by 7 bases; unmatched bases: 7. The germline CDR1 and CDR2 sequences are SGDLS and YYNGEE. This CDR3 reads CASGGTGEQPQHF. CDR3 bases: TGTGCCAGCGGGGGGACAGGCGAGCAGCCCCAGCATTTT.